The sequence of this T cell receptor beta chain was determined in a study of blood T cell repertoires in COVID-19. In the study overall: Material from acute and convalescent COVID-19 was sourced from the United States, Italy and Spain. From T cells, B-cell-depleted T cells, or PBMCs came the material, which was cDNA or gDNA.

Clones were read by immunoSEQ multiplex PCR, and TCRdb kept only the in-frame ones, dropping some. The top ten clones hold over 4% of a sample with more than 70,000 clones, 90% of them seen once. Source material: peripheral blood. The receptor's source is a woman between 18 and 29 years old with acute or convalescent COVID-19.

The CDR3 DNA reads as TGCGCCAGCAGCCAGATTCCAACTAATGAAAAACTGTTTTTT. It yields the protein CASSQIPTNEKLFF. The chain recombines TRBV5-1 with TRBJ1-4; D unclear. The V end was cut by 4 bases, the J end by 0 bases, with 7 bases between. The CDR3 length is 14 residues. The germline gives CDR1 SGHRS, CDR2 YFSETQ.